This entry lists 15 T cell receptor beta chains sequenced from one sample in a study of cytomegalovirus exposure and HLA in healthy donors. Amplification used 60 Vbeta primers and 13 Jbeta primers. TCRdb's table, derived via immunoSEQ multiplex PCR, lists solely in-frame clones and lacks some. The sample has 250,000 to 350,000 clones; around 86% are singletons. Specimen: PBMCs. These receptors all stem from a man in his forties in good health and CMV-seropositive.

V gene TRBV5-1 combines with J gene TRBJ1-1; no firm D call. This CDR3 contains 14 residues. The germline V gene has CDR1 SGHRS and CDR2 YFSETQ. The germline V and J ends were trimmed by 0 bases and 5 bases, with 11 bases remaining between them. The CDR3 loop reads CASSLALRGTEAFF. CDR3 DNA: TGCGCCAGCAGCTTGGCCTTGCGAGGAACTGAAGCTTTCTTT.

The CDR3 DNA is TGTGCCAGCTCACAGGGGAACTATGGCTACACCTTC. It translates to CASSQGNYGYTF. The chain couples TRBV18 to TRBJ1-2; D may be TRBD1 (5 bases). V gave up 4 bases and J gave up 2 bases, with 5 bases separating them. This CDR3 spans 12 amino acids. Germline values: CDR1 KGHSH, CDR2 LQKENI.

The chain is built from TRBV2 and TRBJ2-1; 10 positions match TRBD2. With 6 bases clipped from V and 5 bases from J, the junction kept 16 bases outside the gene matches. The CDR3 extends over 18 amino acids. The germline V gene encodes CDR1 SNHLY and CDR2 FYNNEI. In DNA, the CDR3 is TGTGCCAGCAGATTGCTAGGGGTAGCGGGAGGAGGAGACAATGAGCAGTTCTTC. It codes for CASRLLGVAGGGDNEQFF.

V gene TRBV10-3 combines with J gene TRBJ2-2, with D possibly being TRBD2 (6 bases). Germline V gene lookup returns CDR1 ENHRY and CDR2 SYGVKD. The germline V and J ends were trimmed by 6 bases and 0 bases, with 14 bases remaining between them. This CDR3 spans 16 amino acids. The CDR3 region has the DNA TGTGCCATCAGGGAACTAGCCCCATCGAACACCGGGGAGCTGTTTTTT. The encoded protein is CAIRELAPSNTGELFF.

This chain joins TRBV9 and TRBJ2-7; no reliable D call. The germline V gene has CDR1 SGDLS and CDR2 YYNGEE. This CDR3 has 13 amino acids. Trimming pared 0 bases from V and 4 bases from J, leaving 8 bases between. CDR3 amino acids: CASSVDSSYEQYF. The CDR3 DNA follows: TGTGCCAGCAGCGTAGACAGCTCTTACGAGCAGTACTTC.

The chain recombines TRBV5-6 with TRBJ1-1; D gene uncertain. This CDR3 is built from 16 residues. Trimming took 0 bases from V and 0 from J, leaving 12 bases between them. Germline V gene sequence: CDR1 SGHDT, CDR2 YYEEEE. The CDR3 nucleotides are TGTGCCAGCAGCTTGGGCGCAGGATATATGAACACTGAAGCTTTCTTT. It is translated as CASSLGAGYMNTEAFF. The full variable domain, completed using reference TRBV5-6 and TRBJ1-1, is DAGVTQSPTHLIKTRGQQVTLRCSPKSGHDTVSWYQQALGQGPQFIFQYYEEEERQRGNFPDRFSGHQFPNYSSELNVNALLLGDSALYLCASSLGAGYMNTEAFFGQGTRLTVV.

The CDR3 reads CASSQDGGLTYEQYF. The CDR3, as DNA: TGCGCCAGCAGCCAAGATGGGGGACTAACCTACGAGCAGTACTTC. The V call is TRBV4-1, the J call TRBJ2-7; TRBD2 agrees at 7 bases. V lost 0 bases and J lost 2; bases outside the gene matches: 4. Germline CDR1 reads MGHRA; CDR2 reads YSYEKL. The CDR3 is made up of 15 amino acids.

The chain couples TRBV6-5 to TRBJ2-7; 8 nucleotides line up with TRBD1. Germline assignment: CDR1 MNHEY and CDR2 SVGAGI. The CDR3 runs 14 residues. V dropped 6 bases and J dropped 5; count of bases not matched to a gene: 9. The CDR3 DNA follows: TGTGCCAGCAGAACCGGGACAGGAATCAACGAGCAGTACTTC. Translating it yields CASRTGTGINEQYF.

The CDR3 DNA is TGTGCCAGCAGCCAAACCACAGGGGGCAATCAGCCCCAGCATTTT. Its translation is CASSQTTGGNQPQHF. The chain is built from TRBV4-2 and TRBJ1-5; TRBD1 matches at 7 bases. This CDR3 has 15 residues. CDR1 LGHNA and CDR2 YNFKEQ come from the germline V gene. V shed 2 bases, J shed 2 bases, and the junction held 3 bases outside the gene matches.

The CDR3 DNA follows: TGTGCCAGCAGTGAATCGGGGGTCTACGAAAAACTGTTTTTT. Protein: CASSESGVYEKLFF. The gene calls are TRBV6-1 and TRBJ1-4, with TRBD1 as a possible D gene (5 bases). The CDR3 has 14 amino acids. V was cut by 2 bases and J by 8 bases, with 12 bases left in between. The germline V gene has CDR1 MNHNS and CDR2 SASEGT.

The chain couples TRBV9 to TRBJ2-1, with 13 bases identical to TRBD2. Germline assignment: CDR1 SGDLS and CDR2 YYNGEE. V gave up 4 bases and J gave up 8 bases; unmatched junction bases: 9. The CDR3 spans 16 residues. The CDR3 nucleotides are TGTGCCAGCAGCATCCGGACTAGCGGGAGTATATATGAGCAGTTCTTC. It specifies CASSIRTSGSIYEQFF.

This clone has more than one count but fewer than ten. An end of the junction does not agree with germline; a read error may underlie this. V usage is TRBV6-1 and J usage is TRBJ2-7; 7 nucleotides agree with TRBD2. The length of the CDR3 is 8 residues. The germline CDR1 and CDR2 sequences are MNHNS and SASEGT. The CDR3 DNA sequence: TGTGCCACGGGAGGAGAAGACTTC. Translating gives CATGGEDF.

Here the CDR3 reads CASSRQPSYEQYF. DNA for the CDR3: TGTGCCAGTAGTAGACAGCCCTCCTACGAGCAGTACTTC. The chain joins TRBV19 to TRBJ2-7, with D possibly matching TRBD1 (5 bases). Trimming shortened V by 4 bases and J by 0 bases, and 7 bases separated the two germline ends. This CDR3 has 13 residues. In germline, CDR1 is LNHDA, CDR2 SQIVND (reference sequence). The whole variable domain, remainder taken from reference TRBV19 and TRBJ2-7, is DGGITQSPKYLFRKEGQNVTLSCEQNLNHDAMYWYRQDPGQGLRLIYYSQIVNDFQKGDIAEGYSVSREKKESFPLTVTSAQKNPTAFYLCASSRQPSYEQYFGPGTRLTVT.

This clone is a singleton in its sample. The chain carries TRBV28 and TRBJ2-7, with 7 positions matching TRBD2. CDR3 length: 16 amino acids. Germline CDR1 is MDHEN and CDR2 is SYDVKM. With 6 bases clipped from V and 2 bases from J, the junction kept 13 bases outside the gene matches. In DNA form, the CDR3 reads TGTGCCAGCAGGGGGGGGTGGGGAGGGTTGGCCTACGAGCAGTACTTC. Residues: CASRGGWGGLAYEQYF.

This clone has a single count. This chain links TRBV11-2 with TRBJ2-7, with TRBD1 as a possible D gene (5 bases). The CDR3 contains 12 residues. The germline gives CDR1 SGHAT, CDR2 FQNNGV. V lost 5 bases to trimming and J lost 3 bases, with 8 bases between them. The CDR3 spells CASSHRSYEQYF. CDR3 bases: TGTGCCAGCAGCCACAGGAGCTACGAGCAGTACTTC. Drawing the rest from reference TRBV11-2 and TRBJ2-7, the complete variable domain is EAGVAQSPRYKIIEKRQSVAFWCNPISGHATLYWYQQILGQGPKLLIQFQNNGVVDDSQLPKDRFSAERLKGVDSTLKIQPAKLEDSAVYLCASSHRSYEQYFGPGTRLTVT.